This record looks at one T cell receptor beta chain sequence and its context. The antigen is unknown. Healthy individuals who donated bone marrow served as the donors. In the PCR, 60 Vbeta and 13 Jbeta primers were used. Clones were sequenced by immunoSEQ multiplex PCR, and TCRdb holds only the in-frame ones, with some missing. The table shows about 120,000 clones, with about 74% occurring only once. This entry belongs to a study of cytomegalovirus exposure and HLA in healthy donors. Findings and limits, study-wide: Most observed TCR sequences were rare, whereas some public TCRs were detected in many donors.

The junction had 7 bases not matched to a gene; V was cut back by 2 bases and J by 3 bases. The germline gives CDR1 SGHRS, CDR2 YFSETQ. The CDR3 is 15 amino acids. The chain links TRBV5-1 to TRBJ2-7, with 8 bases that match TRBD1. This clonotype was obtained from a man aged 30 to 45 in good health and CMV-seronegative. Input material: PBMCs. The CDR3 nucleotides read TGCGCCAGCAGCTTAGCCGGGACAGGACTCTACGAGCAGTACTTC. Encoded protein: CASSLAGTGLYEQYF.